This TCR beta chain was observed in a study of follicular helper T cells after annual influenza vaccination. Study context: Across the 2013-2014, 2014-2015 and 2015-2016 vaccination seasons, some subjects were resampled.

As to this clone: Antigen specificity is unknown.

Profiled with immunoSEQ multiplex PCR; TCRdb holds only in-frame clones, not every one. The sample lists nearly 9,000 clones, about 83% occurring once. Trimming cost V 0 bases and J 2 bases; bases outside gene matches: 3. The CDR3 runs 16 residues. Looked up from germline, CDR1 is MGHRA and CDR2 is YSYEKL. Study-level results: Day 7 ICOS+CD38+ clones were most often found later in ICOS-CD38- cTfh cells.

Time point in this sample: 2013-2014 season, 7 days after vaccination. Subjects lived in the community and lacked influenza vaccine within the prior 6 months. ICOS+CD38+ and ICOS-CD38- fractions were sorted from non-naive CD4+CXCR5+PD-1+ cells. The sample consisted of CXCR5+ CD38- circulating T follicular helper cells from blood, taken 7 days after influenza vaccination. Subset defined: circulating Tfh, non-naive CD4+CXCR5+PD-1+ (ICOS+CD38+ or ICOS-CD38-). The J gene is TRBJ2-1, the V gene TRBV4-1, with 8 bases fitting TRBD2. This TCR derives from an adult who received the influenza vaccine. The CDR3 here is CASSQDYGGAYNEQFF. Written as DNA, the CDR3 is TGCGCCAGCAGCCAAGATTACGGGGGGGCCTACAATGAGCAGTTCTTC.